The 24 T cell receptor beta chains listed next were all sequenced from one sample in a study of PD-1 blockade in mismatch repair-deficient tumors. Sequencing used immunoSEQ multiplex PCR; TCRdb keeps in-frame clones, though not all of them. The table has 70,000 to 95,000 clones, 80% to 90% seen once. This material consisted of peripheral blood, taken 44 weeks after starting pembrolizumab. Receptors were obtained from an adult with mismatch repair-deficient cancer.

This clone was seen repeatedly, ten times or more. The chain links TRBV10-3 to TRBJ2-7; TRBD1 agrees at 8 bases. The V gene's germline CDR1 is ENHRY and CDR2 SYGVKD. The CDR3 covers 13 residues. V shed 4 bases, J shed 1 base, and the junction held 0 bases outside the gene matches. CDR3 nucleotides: TGTGCCATCAGTGGGACAGGGTCCTACGAGCAGTACTTC. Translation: CAISGTGSYEQYF.

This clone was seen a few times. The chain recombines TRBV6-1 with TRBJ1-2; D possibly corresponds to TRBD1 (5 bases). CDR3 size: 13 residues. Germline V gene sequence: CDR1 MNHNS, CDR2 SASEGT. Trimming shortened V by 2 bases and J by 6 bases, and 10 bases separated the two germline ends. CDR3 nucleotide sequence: TGTGCCAGCAGTGAACGGGGGATCGATGGCTACACCTTC. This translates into CASSERGIDGYTF.

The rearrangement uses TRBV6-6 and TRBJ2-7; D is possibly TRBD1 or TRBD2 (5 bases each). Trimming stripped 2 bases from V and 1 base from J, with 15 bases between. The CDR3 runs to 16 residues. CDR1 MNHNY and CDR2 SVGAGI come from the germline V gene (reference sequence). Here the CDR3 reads CASSYRSRGDSYEQYF. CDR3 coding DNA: TGTGCCAGCAGTTACCGTTCGAGGGGCGATTCCTACGAGCAGTACTTC.

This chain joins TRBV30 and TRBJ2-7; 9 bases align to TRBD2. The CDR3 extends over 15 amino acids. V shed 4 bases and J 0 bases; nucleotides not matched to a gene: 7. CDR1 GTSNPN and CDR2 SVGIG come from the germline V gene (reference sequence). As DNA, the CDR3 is TGTGCCTGGAACCTCGAGCGGGAGGTCTCCTACGAGCAGTACTTC. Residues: CAWNLEREVSYEQYF.

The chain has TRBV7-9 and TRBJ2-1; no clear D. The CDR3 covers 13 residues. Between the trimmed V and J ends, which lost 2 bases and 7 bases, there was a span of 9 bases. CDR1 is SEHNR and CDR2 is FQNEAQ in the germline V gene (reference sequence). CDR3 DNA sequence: TGTGCCAGCAGCTTATCGGTATCTAATGAGCAGTTCTTC. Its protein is CASSLSVSNEQFF.

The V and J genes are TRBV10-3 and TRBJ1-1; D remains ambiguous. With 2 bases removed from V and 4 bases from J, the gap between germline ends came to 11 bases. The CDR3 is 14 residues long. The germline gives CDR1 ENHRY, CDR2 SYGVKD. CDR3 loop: CAISERLSLTEAFF. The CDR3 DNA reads TGTGCCATCAGTGAGAGACTGTCCCTCACTGAAGCTTTCTTT.

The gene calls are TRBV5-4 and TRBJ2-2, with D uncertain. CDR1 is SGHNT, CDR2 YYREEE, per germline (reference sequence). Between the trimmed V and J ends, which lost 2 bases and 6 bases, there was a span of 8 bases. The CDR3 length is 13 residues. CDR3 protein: CASSFRPAGELFF. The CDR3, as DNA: TGTGCCAGCAGCTTTCGTCCGGCCGGGGAGCTGTTTTTT.

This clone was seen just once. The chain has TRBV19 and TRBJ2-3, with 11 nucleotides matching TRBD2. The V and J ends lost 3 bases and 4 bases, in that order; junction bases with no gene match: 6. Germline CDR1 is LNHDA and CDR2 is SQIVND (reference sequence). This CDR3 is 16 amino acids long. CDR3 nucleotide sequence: TGTGCCAGTAGTATCACCGGGACTAGCGGCCCAGATACGCAGTATTTT. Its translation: CASSITGTSGPDTQYF.

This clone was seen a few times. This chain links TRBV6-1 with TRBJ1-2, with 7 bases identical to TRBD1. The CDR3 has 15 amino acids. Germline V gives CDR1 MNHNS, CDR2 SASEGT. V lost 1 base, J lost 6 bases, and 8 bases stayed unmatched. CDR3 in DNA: TGTGCCAGCAGTGAAGGGAGACAGGGAGTCCATGGCTACACCTTC. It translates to CASSEGRQGVHGYTF.

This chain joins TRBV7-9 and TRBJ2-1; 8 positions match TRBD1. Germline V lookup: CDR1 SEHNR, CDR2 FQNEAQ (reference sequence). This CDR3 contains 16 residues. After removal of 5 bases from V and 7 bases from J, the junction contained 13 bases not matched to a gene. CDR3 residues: CASSQSGGRGVNEQFF. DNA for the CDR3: TGTGCCAGCAGCCAATCAGGGGGCCGCGGGGTTAATGAGCAGTTCTTC.

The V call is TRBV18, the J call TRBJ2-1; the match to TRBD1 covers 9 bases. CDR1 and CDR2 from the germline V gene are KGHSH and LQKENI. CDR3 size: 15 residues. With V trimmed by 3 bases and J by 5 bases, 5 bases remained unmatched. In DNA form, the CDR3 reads TGTGCCAGCTCACCGGGACAGGGAAGTCACAATGAGCAGTTCTTC. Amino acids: CASSPGQGSHNEQFF.

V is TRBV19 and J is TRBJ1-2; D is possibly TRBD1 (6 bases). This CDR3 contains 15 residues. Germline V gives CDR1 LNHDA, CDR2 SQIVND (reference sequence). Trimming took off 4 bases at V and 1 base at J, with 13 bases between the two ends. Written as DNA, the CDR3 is TGTGCCAGTAGTAGACCGACAGGCCTTAACTATGGCTACACCTTC. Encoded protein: CASSRPTGLNYGYTF. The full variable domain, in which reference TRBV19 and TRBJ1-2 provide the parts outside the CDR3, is DGGITQSPKYLFRKEGQNVTLSCEQNLNHDAMYWYRQDPGQGLRLIYYSQIVNDFQKGDIAEGYSVSREKKESFPLTVTSAQKNPTAFYLCASSRPTGLNYGYTFGSGTRLTVV.

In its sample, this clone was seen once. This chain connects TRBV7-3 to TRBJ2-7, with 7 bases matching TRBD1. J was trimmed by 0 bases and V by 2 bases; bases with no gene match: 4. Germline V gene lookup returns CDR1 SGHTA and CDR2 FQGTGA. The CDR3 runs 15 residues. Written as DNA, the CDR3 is TGTGCCAGCAGCTTATACCCAGGGGGCTCCTACGAGCAGTACTTC. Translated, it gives CASSLYPGGSYEQYF.

DNA of the CDR3: TGTGCCAGCAGCTACGGGACTCAGCAGTACTTC. Protein sequence: CASSYGTQQYF. This rearrangement joins TRBV11-3 to TRBJ2-7; TRBD2 is a possible D gene (6 bases). This CDR3 region has 11 residues. Germline V gene lookup returns CDR1 SGHNT and CDR2 YENEEA. V lost 4 bases, J lost 8 bases, and 9 bases lay in between.

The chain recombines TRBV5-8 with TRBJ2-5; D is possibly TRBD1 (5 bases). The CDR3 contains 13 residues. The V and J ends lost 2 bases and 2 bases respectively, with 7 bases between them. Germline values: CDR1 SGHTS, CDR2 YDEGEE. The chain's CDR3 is CASSFRVQETQYF. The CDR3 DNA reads TGTGCCAGCAGCTTCAGGGTTCAAGAGACCCAGTACTTC.

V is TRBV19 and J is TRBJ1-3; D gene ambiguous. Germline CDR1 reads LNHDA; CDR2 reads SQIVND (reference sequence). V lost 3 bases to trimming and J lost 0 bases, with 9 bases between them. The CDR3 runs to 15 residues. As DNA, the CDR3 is TGTGCCAGTAGTATTGACGGATCCTCTGGAAACACCATATATTTT. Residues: CASSIDGSSGNTIYF.

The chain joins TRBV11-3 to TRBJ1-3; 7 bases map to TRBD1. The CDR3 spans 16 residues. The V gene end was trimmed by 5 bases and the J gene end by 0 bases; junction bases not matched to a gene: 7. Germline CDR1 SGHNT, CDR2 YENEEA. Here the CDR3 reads CASSALGQISGNTIYF. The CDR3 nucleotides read TGTGCCAGCAGCGCGTTGGGACAGATCTCTGGAAACACCATATATTTT.

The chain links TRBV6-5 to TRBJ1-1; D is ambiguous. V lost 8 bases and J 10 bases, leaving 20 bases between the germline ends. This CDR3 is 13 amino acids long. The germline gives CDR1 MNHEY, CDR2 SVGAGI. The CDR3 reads CASGPLNPDGAFF. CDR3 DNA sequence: TGTGCCAGCGGTCCCCTCAACCCCGATGGAGCTTTCTTT.

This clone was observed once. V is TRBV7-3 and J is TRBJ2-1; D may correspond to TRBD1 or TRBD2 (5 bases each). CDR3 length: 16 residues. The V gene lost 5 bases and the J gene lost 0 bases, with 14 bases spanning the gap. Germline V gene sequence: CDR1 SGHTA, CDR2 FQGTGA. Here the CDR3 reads CASSHTGTSSYNEQFF. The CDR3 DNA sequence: TGTGCCAGCAGCCATACAGGAACTAGCTCCTACAATGAGCAGTTCTTC.

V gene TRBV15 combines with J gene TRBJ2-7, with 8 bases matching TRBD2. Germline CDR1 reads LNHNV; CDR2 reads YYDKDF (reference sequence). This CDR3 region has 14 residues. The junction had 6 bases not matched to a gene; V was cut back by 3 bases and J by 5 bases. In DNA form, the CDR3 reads TGTGCCACCAGCAGGGGGGGACTAGATCACGAGCAGTACTTC. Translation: CATSRGGLDHEQYF.

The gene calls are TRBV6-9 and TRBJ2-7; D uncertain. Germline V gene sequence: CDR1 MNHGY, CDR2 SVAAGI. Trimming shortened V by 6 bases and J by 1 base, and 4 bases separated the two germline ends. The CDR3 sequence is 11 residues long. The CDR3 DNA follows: TGTGCCAGCAGGGCATCCTACGAGCAGTACTTC. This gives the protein CASRASYEQYF.

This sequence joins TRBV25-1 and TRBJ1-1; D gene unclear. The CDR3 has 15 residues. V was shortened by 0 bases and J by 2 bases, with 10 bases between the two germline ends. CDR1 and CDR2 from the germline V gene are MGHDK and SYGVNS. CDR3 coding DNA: TGTGCCAGCAGTGAATATAAGGAACTAAACACTGAAGCTTTCTTT. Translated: CASSEYKELNTEAFF.

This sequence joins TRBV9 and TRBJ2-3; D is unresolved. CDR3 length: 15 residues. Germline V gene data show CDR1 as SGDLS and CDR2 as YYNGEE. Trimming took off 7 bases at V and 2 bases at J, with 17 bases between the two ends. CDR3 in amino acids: CASEGSERPTDTQYF. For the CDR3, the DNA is TGTGCCAGCGAAGGTTCCGAGCGACCCACAGATACGCAGTATTTT.

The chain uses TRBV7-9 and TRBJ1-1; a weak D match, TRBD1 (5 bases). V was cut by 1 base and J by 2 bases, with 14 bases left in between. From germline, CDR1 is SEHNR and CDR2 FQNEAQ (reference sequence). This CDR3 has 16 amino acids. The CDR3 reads CASSLVGTPVNTEAFF. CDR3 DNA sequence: TGTGCCAGCAGCTTAGTTGGGACTCCTGTTAACACTGAAGCTTTCTTT.